The next 8 T cell receptor beta chains were all read from a single sample in a study of T cells in Graves' hyperthyroidism and ophthalmopathy. It was RNA transcripts that yielded the amplified TCR beta CDR3 regions. HTBI primers were employed in a first-round RT-PCR of the TCR CDR3. TCRdb independently ran MiXCR on the multiplex PCR reads; one entry per CDR3 protein. The sample yields fewer than 500,000 distinct CDR3 sequences, more than 12% seen once. The source material was blood. The receptors originated from a woman in her 30s with Graves' ophthalmopathy.

This clonotype was seen at least ten times. V is TRBV7-8 and J is TRBJ2-7, with TRBD1 identical over 10 bases. The V and J ends lost 3 bases and 2 bases, in that order; junction bases with no gene match: 4. The CDR3 has 15 amino acids. Germline V gene data show CDR1 as SGHVS and CDR2 as FQNEAQ. The CDR3 region is CASSFRQGATYEQYF. The CDR3 bases are TGTGCCAGCAGCTTTAGACAGGGGGCCACCTACGAGCAGTACTTC.

This chain joins TRBV6-5 and TRBJ1-1, with D uncertain. The CDR3 loop spans 14 amino acids. Between the trimmed V and J ends, which lost 0 bases and 3 bases, there was a span of 8 bases. The V gene's germline CDR1 is MNHEY and CDR2 SVGAGI. CDR3 bases: TGTGCCAGCAGTTACTCAGGGAGGGACACTGAAGCTTTCTTT. Residues: CASSYSGRDTEAFF.

The sample holds a few counts of this clonotype. A junction boundary mismatches the germline segment, possibly from a read error. The chain combines TRBV7-9 with TRBJ2-5, with D hard to call. CDR3 size: 9 residues. Germline lookup yields CDR1 SEHNR and CDR2 FQNEAQ (reference sequence). CDR3 DNA: TGTGCCAGCAGGCATAGGTCGAACTTC. As protein: CASRHRSNF.

This clonotype was recorded many times. V usage is TRBV3-1 and J usage is TRBJ1-3; 12 nucleotides agree with TRBD1. This CDR3 contains 15 residues. Per the germline V gene, CDR1 is LGHDT and CDR2 is YNNKEL (reference sequence). The trim removed 1 base at V and 8 bases at J, leaving 3 bases unmatched. The CDR3 protein is CASSQVGTGGHTIYF. Here the CDR3 DNA reads TGTGCCAGCAGCCAAGTCGGGACAGGGGGCCACACCATATATTTT.

This clonotype has a count of ten or more. The chain links TRBV12-3 or TRBV12-4 to TRBJ2-5; 8 bases agree with TRBD2. The CDR3 spans 15 residues. Trimming removed 9 bases from V and 5 bases from J; junction bases left unmatched: 14. The chain's CDR3 is CASRQAGLGDETQYF. The CDR3 coding sequence is TGTGCCAGTCGACAGGCGGGACTAGGTGATGAGACCCAGTACTTC.

This chain joins TRBV11-1 and TRBJ1-6; D is perhaps TRBD1 (5 bases). The CDR3 length is 13 residues. V dropped 5 bases and J dropped 12 bases, with 14 bases sitting between them. Germline V gene sequence: CDR1 SGHAT, CDR2 FQDESV (reference sequence). DNA of the CDR3: TGTGCCAGCAGCCAAAGGCAGGGTTTACCCCTCCACTTT. Translation: CASSQRQGLPLHF.

This clonotype was seen many times. The gene calls are TRBV28 and TRBJ1-2; D is unclear. Looked up from germline, CDR1 is MDHEN and CDR2 is SYDVKM. The CDR3 loop spans 13 amino acids. The V end was cut by 6 bases, the J end by 2 bases, with 10 bases between. CDR3 in DNA: TGTGCCAGCAGGTGGGGAGCCAACTATGGCTACACCTTC. This gives the protein CASRWGANYGYTF.

This clonotype was counted many times. The genes are TRBV7-8 and TRBJ1-5, with D maybe TRBD1 (6 bases). V lost 5 bases to trimming and J lost 3 bases, with 14 bases between them. This CDR3 spans 15 amino acids. The germline V gene encodes CDR1 SGHVS and CDR2 FQNEAQ. For the CDR3, the DNA is TGTGCCAGCAGCCAGGGGCCTGGTGACAATCAGCCCCAGCATTTT. This translates into CASSQGPGDNQPQHF. Combining the CDR3 with reference TRBV7-8 and TRBJ1-5 gives the whole variable domain GAGVSQSPRYKVAKRGQDVALRCDPISGHVSLFWYQQALGQGPEFLTYFQNEAQLDKSGLPSDRFFAERPEGSVSTLKIQRTQQEDSAVYLCASSQGPGDNQPQHFGDGTRLSIL.